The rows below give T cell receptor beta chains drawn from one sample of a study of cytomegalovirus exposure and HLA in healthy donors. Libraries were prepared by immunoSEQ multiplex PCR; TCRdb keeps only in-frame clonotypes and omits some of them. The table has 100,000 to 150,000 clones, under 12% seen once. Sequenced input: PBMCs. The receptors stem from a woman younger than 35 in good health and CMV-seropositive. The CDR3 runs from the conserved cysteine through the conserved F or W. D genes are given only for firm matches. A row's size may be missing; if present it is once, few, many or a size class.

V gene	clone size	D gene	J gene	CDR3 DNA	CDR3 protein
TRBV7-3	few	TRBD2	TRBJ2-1	TGTGCCAGCAGCTCCTTAGCGGGGACCTACAATGAGCAGTTCTTC	CASSSLAGTYNEQFF
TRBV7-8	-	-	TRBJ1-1	TGTGCCAGCAGCGCTGGACAGATGAACACTGAAGCTTTCTTT	CASSAGQMNTEAFF
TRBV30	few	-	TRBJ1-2	TGTGCCGAAGTGGAGGGAGACCGTGGCTACACCTTC	CAEVEGDRGYTF
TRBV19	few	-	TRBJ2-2	TGTGCCACCAAGACAGAACCAAACACCGGGGAGCTGTTTTTT	CATKTEPNTGELFF
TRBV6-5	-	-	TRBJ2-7	TGTGCCACCTTTGGGTTGGGCCACGAGCAGTACTTC	CATFGLGHEQYF
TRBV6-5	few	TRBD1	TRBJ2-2	TGTGCCAGCAGTCCACAGGGGGCTTCTACCGGGGAGCTGTTTTTT	CASSPQGASTGELFF
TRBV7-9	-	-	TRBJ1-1	TGTGCCAGCACCGCCCTCGTATGGGGGCAGAATGAAGCTTTCTTT	CASTALVWGQNEAFF
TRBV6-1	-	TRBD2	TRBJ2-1	TGTGCCAGCAGTGCCCGGGGACTAGTCAATGAGCAGTTCTTC	CASSARGLVNEQFF
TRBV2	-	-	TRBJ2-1	TGTGCCAGCAGTGAGTTAGTCCCCTCCAATGAGCAGTTCTTC	CASSELVPSNEQFF
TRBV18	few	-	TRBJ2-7	TGTGCCAGCTCACCACCGGACTGGAGCTACGAGCAGTACTTC	CASSPPDWSYEQYF
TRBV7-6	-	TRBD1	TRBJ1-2	TGTGCCAGCAGCGCGGCCGGGACAGAATATGGTGGCTATGGCTACACCTTC	CASSAAGTEYGGYGYTF
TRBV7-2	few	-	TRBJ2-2	TGTGCCAGCAGCCCGTGGAACACCGGGGAGCTGTTTTTT	CASSPWNTGELFF
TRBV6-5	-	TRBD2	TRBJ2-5	TGTGCCAGCAGTTGGACTAGCGGGCAAGAGACCCAGTACTTC	CASSWTSGQETQYF
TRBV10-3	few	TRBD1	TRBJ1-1	TGTGCCATCAGTGATGCGGACAGGGCGGGAACTGAAGCTTTCTTT	CAISDADRAGTEAFF
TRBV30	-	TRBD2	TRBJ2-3	TGTGCCTGGAGCGGTGCCGGAGCGGGAAGAAAGTGGGATACGCAGTATTTT	CAWSGAGAGRKWDTQYF
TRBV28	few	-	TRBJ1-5	TGTGCCAGCAGGATGGGCCCGGATGAAGTCACTAATCAGCCCCAGCATTTT	CASRMGPDEVTNQPQHF
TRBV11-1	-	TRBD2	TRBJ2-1	TGTGCCAGCAGCTCTTGGGACTCGCGGGGGAGTGAGCAGTTCTTC	CASSSWDSRGSEQFF
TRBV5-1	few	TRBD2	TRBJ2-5	TGCGCCAGCAGCCCTCTAGCGGGAGTTCAGGAGACCCAGTACTTC	CASSPLAGVQETQYF
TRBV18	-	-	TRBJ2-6	TGTGCCAGCTCACCTGAAAGAGTTTCTGGGGCCAACGTCCTGACTTTC	CASSPERVSGANVLTF
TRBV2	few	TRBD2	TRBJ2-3	TGTGCCAGCAGTCAGACTAGCGGGAGAACCCGGGATACGCAGTATTTT	CASSQTSGRTRDTQYF
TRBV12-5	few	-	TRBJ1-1	TGTGCTAGTGGTTTGGTACTTGGACAGGAAGCTTTCTTT	CASGLVLGQEAFF
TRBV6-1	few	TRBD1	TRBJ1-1	TGTGCCAGCAGTGGGGACAGGGGGATGTCTTTCTTT	CASSGDRGMSFF
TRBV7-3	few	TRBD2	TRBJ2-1	TGTGCCAGCAGCTTAGAGGCTAGCGGGAGTCGGGGTGAGCAGTTCTTC	CASSLEASGSRGEQFF
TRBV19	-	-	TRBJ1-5	TGTGCCAGTAGTATAGACAGGGGTCAGCCCCAGCATTTT	CASSIDRGQPQHF
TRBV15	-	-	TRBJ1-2	TGTGCCACCAGAATAGGGGGGGAGGACTATGGCTACACCTTC	CATRIGGEDYGYTF
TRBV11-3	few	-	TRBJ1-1	TGTGCCAGCCGCTTCTCGGACAGTTACACTGAAGCTTTCTTT	CASRFSDSYTEAFF